The 10 T cell receptor beta chains given below trace back to one sample, sequenced in a study of PD-1 blockade in classical Hodgkin lymphoma. Clones were sequenced by immunoSEQ multiplex PCR, and TCRdb holds only the in-frame ones, with some missing. This sample has under 80,000 clones, with roughly 93% found just once. Time point noted: newly diagnosed, previously untreated cHL patient sample. The sequenced sample consisted of peripheral blood mononuclear cells (PBMCs). These receptor sequences come from a human donor with classical Hodgkin lymphoma.

The chain carries TRBV9 and TRBJ1-2, with 9 nucleotides matching TRBD1. The germline gives CDR1 SGDLS, CDR2 YYNGEE. Trimming removed 4 bases from V and 3 bases from J; junction bases left unmatched: 10. The CDR3 sequence is 16 residues long. The chain's CDR3 is CASSPRGTGIDYGYTF. The CDR3 DNA reads as TGTGCCAGCAGCCCAAGAGGGACAGGGATAGACTATGGCTACACCTTC.

The chain has TRBV9 and TRBJ2-7; D not certain. Trimming took 0 bases from V and 1 from J, leaving 11 bases between them. There are 15 residues in the CDR3. The germline gives CDR1 SGDLS, CDR2 YYNGEE. The CDR3 DNA reads as TGTGCCAGCAGCGTAGGTCGTACATCTTCCTACGAGCAGTACTTC. Translating it yields CASSVGRTSSYEQYF.

The rearrangement joins TRBV6-5 to TRBJ2-7; TRBD2 might be the D (6 bases). Deletions cut 5 bases from V and 1 base from J, with 9 bases between. Germline values: CDR1 MNHEY, CDR2 SVGAGI. This CDR3 has 13 amino acids. The CDR3, as DNA: TGTGCCAGCAGTGAGGGAGGATCCTACGAGCAGTACTTC. Residues: CASSEGGSYEQYF.

This chain links TRBV11-2 with TRBJ2-7; TRBD1 matches at 10 bases. This CDR3 has 17 residues. V trimming: 0 bases; J trimming: 7 bases; junction bases outside the gene matches: 12. Germline V gene data show CDR1 as SGHAT and CDR2 as FQNNGV. CDR3: CASSLDPLPGTGEEQYF. The CDR3 DNA sequence: TGTGCCAGCAGCTTAGATCCCCTCCCCGGGACAGGGGAGGAGCAGTACTTC.

The chain has TRBV27 and TRBJ1-6; 11 bases line up with TRBD1. V dropped 4 bases and J dropped 9; count of bases not matched to a gene: 5. Germline V gene sequence: CDR1 MNHEY, CDR2 SMNVEV (reference sequence). This CDR3 contains 15 residues. CDR3 sequence (DNA): TGTGCCAGCAGTTATTGGACAGGGGGCGGTTCACCCCTCCACTTT. Its translation is CASSYWTGGGSPLHF.

The chain couples TRBV19 to TRBJ2-5; unclear D gene. Trimming shortened V by 9 bases and J by 3 bases, and 17 bases separated the two germline ends. The CDR3 runs to 14 residues. Germline assignment: CDR1 LNHDA and CDR2 SQIVND (reference sequence). The CDR3 DNA reads TGTGCCAGCGCAAAGGCGACCACCAAAGAGACCCAGTACTTC. It encodes CASAKATTKETQYF.

The genes are TRBV6-5 and TRBJ1-3; D remains ambiguous. Germline CDR1 reads MNHEY; CDR2 reads SVGAGI. CDR3 length equals 11 residues. Trimming shortened V by 6 bases and J by 3 bases, and 3 bases separated the two germline ends. CDR3 in amino acids: CASRIGNTIYF. In nucleotides, the CDR3 is TGTGCCAGCAGGATTGGAAACACCATATATTTT.

V usage is TRBV19 and J usage is TRBJ2-5; unclear D gene. The length of the CDR3 is 11 residues. Germline V lookup: CDR1 LNHDA, CDR2 SQIVND (reference sequence). V shed 3 bases and J shed 10 bases, with 9 bases lying between them. The CDR3: CASSIGQVQYF. CDR3 coding DNA: TGTGCCAGTAGTATCGGTCAGGTCCAGTACTTC.

V gene TRBV5-6 combines with J gene TRBJ1-1, with D possibly TRBD1 on 5 matching bases. The ends were cut back, 8 bases at V and 0 bases at J, with 17 bases in the middle. This CDR3 is built from 15 residues. Germline assignment: CDR1 SGHDT and CDR2 YYEEEE. As DNA, the CDR3 is TGTGCCAGTCAACCAGGGTTTGGAATGAACACTGAAGCTTTCTTT. Translated: CASQPGFGMNTEAFF.

The CDR3 DNA reads TGTGCCAGCAGCGGTAGTGTAGCGGGATCCGGGGAGCTGTTTTTT. It specifies CASSGSVAGSGELFF. V is TRBV9 and J is TRBJ2-2; 8 positions agree with TRBD2. CDR3 size: 15 residues. V lost 3 bases, J lost 6 bases, and 7 bases stayed unmatched. CDR1 SGDLS and CDR2 YYNGEE come from the germline V gene.